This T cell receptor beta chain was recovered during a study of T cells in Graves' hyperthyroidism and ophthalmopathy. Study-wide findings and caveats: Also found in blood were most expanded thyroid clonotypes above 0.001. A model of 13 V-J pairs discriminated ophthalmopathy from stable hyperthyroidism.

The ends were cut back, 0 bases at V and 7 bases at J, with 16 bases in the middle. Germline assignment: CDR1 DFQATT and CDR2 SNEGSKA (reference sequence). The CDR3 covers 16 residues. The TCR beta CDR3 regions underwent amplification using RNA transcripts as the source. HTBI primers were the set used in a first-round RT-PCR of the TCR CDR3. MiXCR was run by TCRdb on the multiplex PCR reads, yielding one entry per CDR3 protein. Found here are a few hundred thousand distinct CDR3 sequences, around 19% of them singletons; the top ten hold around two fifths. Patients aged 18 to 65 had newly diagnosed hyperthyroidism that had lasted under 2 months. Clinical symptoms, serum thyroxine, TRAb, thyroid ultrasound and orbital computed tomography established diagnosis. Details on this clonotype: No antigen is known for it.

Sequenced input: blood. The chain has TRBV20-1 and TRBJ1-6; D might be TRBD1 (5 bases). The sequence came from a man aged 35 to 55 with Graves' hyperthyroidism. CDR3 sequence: CSARDKRTFSNSPLHF. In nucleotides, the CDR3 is TGCAGTGCTAGAGATAAGAGGACATTCTCGAATTCACCCCTCCACTTT.